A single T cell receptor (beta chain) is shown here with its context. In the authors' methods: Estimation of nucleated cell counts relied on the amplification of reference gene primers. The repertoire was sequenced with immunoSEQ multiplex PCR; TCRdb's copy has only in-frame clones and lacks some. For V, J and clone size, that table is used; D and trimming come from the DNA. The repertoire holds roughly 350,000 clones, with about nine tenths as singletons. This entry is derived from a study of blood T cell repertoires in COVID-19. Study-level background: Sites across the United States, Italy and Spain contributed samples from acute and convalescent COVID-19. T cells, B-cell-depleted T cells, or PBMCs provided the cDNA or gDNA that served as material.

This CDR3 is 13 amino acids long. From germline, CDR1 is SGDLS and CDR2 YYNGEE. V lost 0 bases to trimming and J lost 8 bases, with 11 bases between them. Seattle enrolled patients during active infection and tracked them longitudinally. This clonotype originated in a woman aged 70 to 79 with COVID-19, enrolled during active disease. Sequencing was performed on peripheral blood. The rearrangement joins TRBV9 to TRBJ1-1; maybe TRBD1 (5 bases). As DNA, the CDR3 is TGTGCCAGCAGCGTAGCTCCGGGGGGAGAAGCTTTCTTT. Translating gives CASSVAPGGEAFF.